A selection of T cell receptor beta chains follows, all from one sample in a study of shared clonotypes between healthy human individuals. Clones were sequenced by immunoSEQ multiplex PCR, and TCRdb holds only the in-frame ones, with some missing. The table shows over a million clones, with 95% to 97% occurring only once. Sequenced material: naive CD4+ T cells sorted from blood. Every receptor here comes from a man aged 30 to 45 in good health. Both conserved end residues are part of each CDR3. D genes are given only for firm matches. A clone size is listed for some rows: how often the clone was seen (once, few, many), or a class if it is expanded.

TRBD2	17	-	TRBV27	TRBJ2-1	TGTGCCAGCAGTCCGACACGACTAGCGGGAGTACGACATGAGCAGTTCTTC	CASSPTRLAGVRHEQFF
TRBD2	16	-	TRBV7-2	TRBJ2-1	TGTGCCAGCAGCCACACTAGCGGGGGATCCTACAATGAGCAGTTCTTC	CASSHTSGGSYNEQFF
TRBD1	15	-	TRBV15	TRBJ1-3	TGTGCCACCGGAGTAGACAGGGGTCCTGGAAACACCATATATTTT	CATGVDRGPGNTIYF
-	13	-	TRBV7-7	TRBJ2-3	TGTGCCAGCAGCTTGTCCGGGGCAGATACGCAGTATTTT	CASSLSGADTQYF
-	14	-	TRBV7-2	TRBJ1-1	TGTGCCAGCAGCTTTCCTTTACAGGGCGTAGGAGCTTTCTTT	CASSFPLQGVGAFF
-	16	-	TRBV28	TRBJ2-1	TGTGCCAGCAGTCGTCCGGGACCGGGATCCTACAATGAGCAGTTCTTC	CASSRPGPGSYNEQFF
TRBD2	16	-	TRBV11-2	TRBJ2-1	TGTGCCAGCAGCTTAGGTTTCGCGGGAGGGCGCAATGAGCAGTTCTTC	CASSLGFAGGRNEQFF
TRBD2	15	-	TRBV7-2	TRBJ2-5	TGTGCCAGCAGCTTAGGACTAGCGGGACAAGAGACCCAGTACTTC	CASSLGLAGQETQYF
-	13	-	TRBV2	TRBJ2-1	TGTGCCAGCAGTGAGCAGGGCGGATATGAGCAGTTCTTC	CASSEQGGYEQFF
TRBD1	16	-	TRBV14	TRBJ2-7	TGTGCCAGCAGCCTCCGGACAGGGGGCACCAACCCCGAGCAGTACTTC	CASSLRTGGTNPEQYF
TRBD1	14	-	TRBV7-6	TRBJ2-7	TGTGCCAGCAGCTTCCGACAGGGTCCCGGCGAGCAGTACTTC	CASSFRQGPGEQYF
-	13	once	TRBV4-2	TRBJ2-3	TGTGCCTCACGGGAACCGGGGGCAGATACGCAGTATTTT	CASREPGADTQYF
-	14	-	TRBV10-3	TRBJ1-5	TGTGCCATCAGTGGCGACAATAGCAATCAGCCCCAGCATTTT	CAISGDNSNQPQHF
-	21	-	TRBV27	TRBJ2-3	TGTGCCAGCAGTACACGAGACGGAGGGGAACGCTTCCCATCTAGCACAGATACGCAGTATTTT	CASSTRDGGERFPSSTDTQYF
TRBD2	16	-	TRBV27	TRBJ2-1	TGTGCCAGCAGTTTCCTGACTAGCGGGAGGCGGAATGAGCAGTTCTTC	CASSFLTSGRRNEQFF
-	13	-	TRBV28	TRBJ1-5	TGTGCCAGCAGACCGACAGGAAATCAGCCCCAGCATTTT	CASRPTGNQPQHF
-	14	-	TRBV9	TRBJ1-1	TGTGCCAGCAGCGTAAGCCGGGTGGGAACTGAAGCTTTCTTT	CASSVSRVGTEAFF
TRBD2	16	once	TRBV5-1	TRBJ2-7	TGCGCCAGCAGCTTGGAGGGGACTAGCGGGAGTAGCGAGCAGTACTTC	CASSLEGTSGSSEQYF
-	12	-	TRBV6-6	TRBJ2-1	TGTGCCAGCAGCCACGGGGGTAATGAGCAGTTCTTC	CASSHGGNEQFF
-	12	-	TRBV6-1	TRBJ2-7	TGTGCCAGCAGATTAGCTAGGGACGAGCAGTACTTC	CASRLARDEQYF
-	15	-	TRBV11-3	TRBJ2-7	TGTGCCAGCAGCTTAGGCGGGGCAGGGGTCCACGAGCAGTACTTC	CASSLGGAGVHEQYF
TRBD2	19	-	TRBV5-1	TRBJ2-5	TGCGCCAGCAGCCCTCCTCGGTCGCCCGGGGGGAGGGCCGGAGAGACCCAGTACTTC	CASSPPRSPGGRAGETQYF
TRBD2	19	-	TRBV5-4	TRBJ2-1	TGTGCCAGCAGCTTTTGGGCTAGCGGGAGGCCCACCTACTTACTTGAGCAGTTCTTC	CASSFWASGRPTYLLEQFF
-	13	-	TRBV5-1	TRBJ2-1	TGCGCCAGCAGCTTGGTACCTAGCAATGAGCAGTTCTTC	CASSLVPSNEQFF
TRBD1	15	-	TRBV28	TRBJ1-1	TGTGCCAGCAGTTGGCCGGGGACAGGGAACACTGAAGCTTTCTTT	CASSWPGTGNTEAFF
TRBD2	14	-	TRBV29-1	TRBJ2-3	TGCAGCGTTGCCCGAGCGGGAGTGACAGATACGCAGTATTTT	CSVARAGVTDTQYF
-	15	-	TRBV4-1	TRBJ1-5	TGCGCCAGCAGTACAGGTAACATTGAGAGTCAGCCCCAGCATTTT	CASSTGNIESQPQHF
TRBD1	13	-	TRBV6-1	TRBJ1-5	TGTGCCAGCAGTCGGACAGGGAATCAGCCCCAGCATTTT	CASSRTGNQPQHF
-	14	-	TRBV5-1	TRBJ1-3	TGCGCCAGCACCCTTGGGACAACTGGAAACACCATATATTTT	CASTLGTTGNTIYF
-	12	-	TRBV28	TRBJ1-2	TGTGCCAGCAGTAAGACGAACTATGGCTACACCTTC	CASSKTNYGYTF
-	12	-	TRBV19	TRBJ1-5	TGTGCCAGTAGTATTTATAATCAGCCCCAGCATTTT	CASSIYNQPQHF
-	15	-	TRBV18	TRBJ1-1	TGTGCCAGCTCACCACCGTCCGTTATCATCACTGAAGCTTTCTTT	CASSPPSVIITEAFF
-	15	-	TRBV5-6	TRBJ2-7	TGTGCCAGCAGCCCGATGGCCTCCACCCTTTGGGAGCAGTACTTC	CASSPMASTLWEQYF
-	14	-	TRBV5-4	TRBJ2-7	TGTGCCAGCAGCTCTAGACCCCGGCACTACGAGCAGTACTTC	CASSSRPRHYEQYF
-	19	-	TRBV5-4	TRBJ2-3	TGTGCCAGCGAGCGGAACCCAGCGGTACGACCCGTACCCACAGATACGCAGTATTTT	CASERNPAVRPVPTDTQYF
-	15	-	TRBV2	TRBJ2-1	TGTGCCAGCAGGGTAGAGCGGAGCTCCTACAATGAGCAGTTCTTC	CASRVERSSYNEQFF
TRBD2	17	-	TRBV9	TRBJ2-7	TGTGCCAGCAGCCCTACAACCGTCCTAGCGGGAGTCTACGAGCAGTACTTC	CASSPTTVLAGVYEQYF
-	18	-	TRBV28	TRBJ2-2	TGTGCCAGCAGTCCGTTAGGAGGAGGGGGCGGTAGCACCGGGGAGCTGTTTTTT	CASSPLGGGGGSTGELFF
-	13	-	TRBV15	TRBJ1-2	TGTGCCACCAGCAGAACCAGGGACTATGGCTACACCTTC	CATSRTRDYGYTF
-	16	-	TRBV5-5	TRBJ2-4	TGTGCCAGCAGCCCGAGGCAACCCCTCGGCAAAAACATTCAGTACTTC	CASSPRQPLGKNIQYF
-	13	-	TRBV5-1	TRBJ2-7	TGCGCCAGCAGCTTGGAAAACAGAGGCGAGCAGTACTTC	CASSLENRGEQYF
-	13	-	TRBV7-8	TRBJ2-7	TGTGCCAGCAGCTTGGCTCGGTACTACGAGCAGTACTTC	CASSLARYYEQYF
-	13	-	TRBV9	TRBJ2-5	TGTGCCAGCAGCGGGGGGGTAGCAGAGACCCAGTACTTC	CASSGGVAETQYF
TRBD2	14	-	TRBV11-2	TRBJ2-1	TGTGCCAGCAGCTCTTTAGCGGGAGGAGTGGAGCAGTTCTTC	CASSSLAGGVEQFF
TRBD1	15	-	TRBV5-1	TRBJ2-1	TGCGCCAGCAGCTCTTATGGACAGGAATACAATGAGCAGTTCTTC	CASSSYGQEYNEQFF
-	15	-	TRBV5-1	TRBJ2-1	TGCGCCAGCAGCTTTCGGACTGGTTCGGGTAATGAGCAGTTCTTC	CASSFRTGSGNEQFF
-	14	-	TRBV5-4	TRBJ1-1	TGTGCCAGCAGCAGGGAGTTCCCGAACACTGAAGCTTTCTTT	CASSREFPNTEAFF